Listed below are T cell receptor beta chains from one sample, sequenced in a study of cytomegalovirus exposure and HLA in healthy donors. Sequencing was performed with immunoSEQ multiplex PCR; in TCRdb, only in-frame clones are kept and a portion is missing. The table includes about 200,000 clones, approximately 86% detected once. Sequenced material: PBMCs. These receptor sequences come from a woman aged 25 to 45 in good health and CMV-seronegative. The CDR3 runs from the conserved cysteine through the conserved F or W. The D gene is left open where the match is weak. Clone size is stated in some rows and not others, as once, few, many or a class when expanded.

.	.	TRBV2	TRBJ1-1	CASSGERGTEAFF	TGTGCCAGCAGTGGTGAGCGTGGCACTGAAGCTTTCTTT
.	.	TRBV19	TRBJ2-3	CASSRDYRTWGADTQYF	TGTGCCAGTAGCAGAGATTACAGGACGTGGGGCGCAGATACGCAGTATTTT
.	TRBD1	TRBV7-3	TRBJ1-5	CASSPPDRGGQPQHF	TGTGCCAGCAGCCCACCAGACAGGGGCGGCCAGCCCCAGCATTTT
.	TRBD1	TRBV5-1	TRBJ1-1	CASRSRTGDTEAFF	TGCGCCAGCAGATCTAGGACAGGGGACACTGAAGCTTTCTTT
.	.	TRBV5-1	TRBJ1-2	CASSAGGADYTF	TGCGCCAGCAGCGCCGGAGGGGCGGACTACACCTTC
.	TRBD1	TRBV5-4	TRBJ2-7	CASSFDRGPLYEQYF	TGTGCCAGCAGCTTTGACAGGGGACCCCTCTACGAGCAGTACTTC
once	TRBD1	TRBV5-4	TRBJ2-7	CASSLAGTGESYEQYF	TGTGCCAGCAGCTTGGCGGGAACAGGGGAATCCTACGAGCAGTACTTC
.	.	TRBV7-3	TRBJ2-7	CASSLTGGSGEQYF	TGTGCCAGCAGCTTAACAGGGGGTTCAGGCGAGCAGTACTTC
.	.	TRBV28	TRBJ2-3	CASSFGLQADTQYF	TGTGCCAGCAGTTTTGGCCTGCAGGCAGATACGCAGTATTTT
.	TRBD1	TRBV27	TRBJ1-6	CASSPKLDRVYDSPLHF	TGTGCCAGCAGTCCTAAACTGGACAGGGTATATGACTCACCCCTCCACTTT
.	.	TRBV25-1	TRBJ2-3	CATRGRKDTQYF	TGTGCCACTAGAGGTCGGAAAGATACGCAGTATTTT
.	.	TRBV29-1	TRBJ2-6	CSVVDTSSGANVLTF	TGCAGCGTTGTAGACACTTCCTCTGGGGCCAACGTCCTGACTTTC
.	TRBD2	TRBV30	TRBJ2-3	CAWSRSGGADTQYF	TGTGCCTGGAGCCGTAGCGGGGGGGCAGATACGCAGTATTTT
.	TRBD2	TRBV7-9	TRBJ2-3	CASSPNPAGAADTQYF	TGTGCCAGCAGCCCCAACCCAGCGGGAGCGGCAGATACGCAGTATTTT
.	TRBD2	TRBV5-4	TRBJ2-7	CASRAGTSGGIGGEQYF	TGTGCCAGCAGAGCCGGGACTAGCGGGGGTATAGGGGGGGAGCAGTACTTC
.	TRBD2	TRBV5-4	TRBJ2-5	CASSSSLAGETQYF	TGTGCCAGCAGCTCGAGCCTAGCGGGAGAGACCCAGTACTTC
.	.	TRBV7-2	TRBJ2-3	CASSLAGGFTDTQYF	TGTGCCAGCAGCTTAGCGGGAGGCTTCACAGATACGCAGTATTTT
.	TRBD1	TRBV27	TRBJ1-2	CASSQYDRGGYTF	TGTGCCAGCAGTCAATACGACAGGGGTGGCTACACCTTC
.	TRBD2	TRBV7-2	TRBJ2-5	CASSLNGGVRETQYF	TGTGCCAGCAGCTTAAACGGGGGGGTACGGGAGACCCAGTACTTC
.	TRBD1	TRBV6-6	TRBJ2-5	CASSRTGQDQETQYF	TGTGCCAGCAGTCGTACTGGACAGGACCAAGAGACCCAGTACTTC
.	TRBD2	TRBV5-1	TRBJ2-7	CASSRGGGDYEQYF	TGCGCCAGCAGCCGGGGGGGAGGGGACTACGAGCAGTACTTC
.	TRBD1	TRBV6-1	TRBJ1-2	CATEMTGGSGYTF	TGTGCCACCGAGATGACAGGGGGCTCTGGCTACACCTTC
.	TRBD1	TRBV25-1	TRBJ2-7	CASSLTGDYEQYF	TGTGCCAGCAGTCTCACAGGGGACTACGAGCAGTACTTC
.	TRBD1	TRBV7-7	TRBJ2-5	CASSSGTAWGTQYF	TGTGCTAGCAGCTCGGGGACAGCCTGGGGGACCCAGTACTTC
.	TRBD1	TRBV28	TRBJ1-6	CASRGDRENSYNSPLHF	TGTGCCAGCAGGGGGGACAGGGAGAACTCCTATAATTCACCCCTCCACTTT
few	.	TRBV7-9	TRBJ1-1	CASTPMNTEAFF	TGTGCCAGCACCCCCATGAACACTGAAGCTTTCTTT
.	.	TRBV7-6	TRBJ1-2	CASSSNGGGYTF	TGTGCCAGCAGCTCCAACGGGGGTGGCTACACCTTC
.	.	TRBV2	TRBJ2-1	CASSEEDSSYNEQFF	TGTGCCAGCAGTGAAGAGGACTCCTCCTACAATGAGCAGTTCTTC
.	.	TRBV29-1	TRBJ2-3	CSGGASGLTDTQYF	TGCAGCGGGGGGGCTAGCGGCCTCACAGATACGCAGTATTTT
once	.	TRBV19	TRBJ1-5	CASSSARDQPQHF	TGTGCCAGTAGTTCCGCGAGGGATCAGCCCCAGCATTTT
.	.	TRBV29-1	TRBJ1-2	CSVEEGAATNYGYTF	TGCAGCGTTGAAGAAGGGGCAGCCACTAACTATGGCTACACCTTC
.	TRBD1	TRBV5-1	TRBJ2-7	CASSLTGDEQYF	TGCGCCAGCAGCTTGACAGGGGACGAGCAGTACTTC
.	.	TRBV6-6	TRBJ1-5	CASSYGGNQPQHF	TGTGCCAGCAGTTACGGGGGGAATCAGCCCCAGCATTTT
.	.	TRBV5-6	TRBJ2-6	CANSLGRSGANVLTF	TGTGCCAACAGCTTGGGTCGCTCTGGGGCCAACGTCCTGACTTTC
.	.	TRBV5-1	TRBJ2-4	CASSLGRADIQYF	TGCGCCAGCAGCTTGGGCAGGGCGGACATTCAGTACTTC
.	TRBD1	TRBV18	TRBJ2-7	CASSPPGQGFYEQYF	TGTGCCAGCTCACCACCGGGACAGGGGTTCTACGAGCAGTACTTC
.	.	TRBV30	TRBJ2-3	CAWSVNSADTQYF	TGTGCCTGGAGTGTGAATAGTGCTGATACGCAGTATTTT
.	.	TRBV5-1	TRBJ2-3	CASSLGLAGSTDTQYF	TGCGCCAGCAGCTTGGGTCTGGCGGGGAGCACAGATACGCAGTATTTT
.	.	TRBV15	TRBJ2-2	CATSRDPSSGELFF	TGTGCCACCAGCAGAGATCCGTCCAGCGGGGAGCTGTTTTTT
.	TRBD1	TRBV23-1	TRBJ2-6	CASSLNRGVLHGANVLTF	TGCGCCAGCAGTCTCAACAGGGGTGTTTTGCATGGGGCCAACGTCCTGACTTTC
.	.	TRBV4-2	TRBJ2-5	CASSQDRERAQYF	TGTGCCAGCAGCCAAGACAGGGAAAGAGCCCAGTACTTC
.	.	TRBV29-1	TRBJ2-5	CSVGTVGWKTQYF	TGCAGCGTTGGGACAGTGGGATGGAAGACCCAGTACTTC
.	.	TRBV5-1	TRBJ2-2	CASSPDRTRELFF	TGCGCCAGCAGCCCCGACAGGACCCGGGAGCTGTTTTTT
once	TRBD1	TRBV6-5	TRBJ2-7	CASGGTGSRSYEQYF	TGTGCCTCAGGGGGTACGGGGAGCCGCTCCTACGAGCAGTACTTC
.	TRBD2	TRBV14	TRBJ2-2	CASSRGRNTGELFF	TGTGCCAGCAGTCGCGGGAGGAACACCGGGGAGCTGTTTTTT
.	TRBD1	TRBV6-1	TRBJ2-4	CASSPRQGALNIQYF	TGTGCCAGCAGTCCCCGACAGGGGGCATTAAACATTCAGTACTTC
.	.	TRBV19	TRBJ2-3	CASREGVASTDTQYF	TGTGCCAGTAGAGAGGGCGTTGCGAGCACAGATACGCAGTATTTT